These T cell receptor beta chains were read from a single sample in a study of human T cells and chemical hapten exposure. TCRdb reprocessed the RACE reads via MiXCR and lists one record per CDR3 protein. Of about 96,000 distinct CDR3 sequences listed, over 7.5% are singletons. Material: whole blood, obtained in connection with sensitization to the hapten diphenylcyclopropenone (DPC). These receptors were obtained from a woman aged 40-49 years with alopecia areata. Some clones in this sample may be carry-over from other donors' samples. Each CDR3 is given with its conserved first and last residue. Each record gives: CDR3 DNA, CDR3 protein, J gene, D gene, clone size, V gene. A D gene is named only where the DNA matches it firmly. Clone size is given for some rows only: seen once, a few or many times, or a class if the clone is expanded.

cdr3_nt: TGTGCCTGGGACAGACCGAACACTGAAGCTTTCTTT
cdr3_aa: CAWDRPNTEAFF
j_call: TRBJ1-1
d_call: .
clone_size: many
v_call: TRBV30

cdr3_nt: TGTGCCAGTAGTATGCCGTTGGGGCAGGGCTTAAATCAGCCCCAGCATTTT
cdr3_aa: CASSMPLGQGLNQPQHF
j_call: TRBJ1-5
d_call: .
clone_size: .
v_call: TRBV19

cdr3_nt: TGTGCCAGCAGGAGACAGGGCCTCTCCTACGAGCAGTACTTC
cdr3_aa: CASRRQGLSYEQYF
j_call: TRBJ2-7
d_call: TRBD1
clone_size: many
v_call: TRBV28

cdr3_nt: TGCAGCGCGGGGATCCGGGACAGGGTGACAGATACGCAGTATTTT
cdr3_aa: CSAGIRDRVTDTQYF
j_call: TRBJ2-3
d_call: TRBD1
clone_size: .
v_call: TRBV29-1

cdr3_nt: TGTGCCACCAGTGATTTTGGCCGACGCTATGGCTACACCTTC
cdr3_aa: CATSDFGRRYGYTF
j_call: TRBJ1-2
d_call: .
clone_size: few
v_call: TRBV24-1

cdr3_nt: TGCGCCAGCAGCCCCCTCGGAGGGGGCTACGGCGATGAGCAGTTCTTC
cdr3_aa: CASSPLGGGYGDEQFF
j_call: TRBJ2-1
d_call: .
clone_size: .
v_call: TRBV5-1

cdr3_nt: TGCGCCAGCAGTTTGGGGGGCCAGGTCACAGATACGCAGTATTTT
cdr3_aa: CASSLGGQVTDTQYF
j_call: TRBJ2-3
d_call: .
clone_size: few
v_call: TRBV5-1

cdr3_nt: TGTGCCAGCAGCTTGGCGGGACTATCCTCCTACAATGAGCAGTTCTTC
cdr3_aa: CASSLAGLSSYNEQFF
j_call: TRBJ2-1
d_call: TRBD2
clone_size: many
v_call: TRBV5-4

cdr3_nt: TGCGCCAGCAGCCAAGATACAGGAAGAGAGCAGTTCTTC
cdr3_aa: CASSQDTGREQFF
j_call: TRBJ2-1
d_call: .
clone_size: many
v_call: TRBV4-3

cdr3_nt: TGTGCCAGCAGCCCAACCCGGGCCAAAGGATCACCCCTCCACTTT
cdr3_aa: CASSPTRAKGSPLHF
j_call: TRBJ1-6
d_call: .
clone_size: .
v_call: TRBV28

cdr3_nt: TGTGCCAGCAGCCAAAGCTCCTACAATGAGCAGTTCTTC
cdr3_aa: CASSQSSYNEQFF
j_call: TRBJ2-1
d_call: .
clone_size: few
v_call: TRBV12-3/TRBV12-4